The sequence of this T cell receptor (beta chain) was determined in a study of blood T cells in healthy people across ages. Study-level information: There was about one barcoded beta molecule captured by template switching per two T cells. General observations from the study: Expanded clonotype changes were possibly confounded by unknown donor CMV status.

This CDR3 is 11 amino acids long. The germline gives CDR1 SGHAT, CDR2 FQNNGV. Primers used in a second PCR of about 6 to 11 cycles were a sample-barcoded 5' primer and a J-beta primer mix. MiXCR, applied by TCRdb to the 5' RACE reads, yields one record per CDR3 protein. This table has a few hundred thousand distinct CDR3 sequences, around 29% appearing once. In the case of this clonotype: Its specificity is not known. A junction boundary mismatches the germline segment, possibly from a read error.

The chain carries TRBV11-2 and TRBJ2-5; D tentatively fits TRBD1 or TRBD2 (5 bases each). This TCR was sampled from a woman in her seventies in good health. Sequencing input: blood. The CDR3: CASSLGAGAFF. In DNA, the CDR3 is TGTGCCAGCAGCTTGGGCGCCGGGGCGTTCTTC.